The 15 T cell receptor beta chains below all came from one sample that was sequenced in a study of regulatory T cells in long-lasting Graves disease. Construction of the TCR beta libraries employed iRepertoire HTBI primers in conjunction with Arm-PCR of CDR3 regions. TCRdb re-called the multiplex PCR reads through MiXCR, storing one row per CDR3 protein. Of 240,000 or so distinct CDR3 sequences listed, over 20% are singletons. Time point indicated: newly diagnosed GD, antithyroid drugs for less than 3 months. Making the TCR library involved RNA that had been extracted from PBMCs. Source: peripheral blood mononuclear cells (PBMCs), taken at new diagnosis, from a patient treated with antithyroid drugs. These receptors originate from a female donor with Graves disease.

This clonotype was observed many times. This rearrangement joins TRBV28 to TRBJ2-3; possible D gene TRBD2, 6 bases. Germline CDR1 reads MDHEN; CDR2 reads SYDVKM. The CDR3 has 14 amino acids. Deletions cut 3 bases from V and 5 bases from J, with 12 bases between. The chain's CDR3 is CASSLFSGRDTQYF. The DNA of the CDR3 is TGTGCCAGCAGTTTGTTTAGCGGCCGAGATACGCAGTATTTT.

In this sample, this clonotype turned up many times. The gene calls are TRBV12-3 or TRBV12-4 and TRBJ1-4; TRBD1 aligns across 7 bases. Unmatched junction bases numbered 11, after V lost 3 bases and J lost 7 bases. The CDR3 spans 16 residues. The CDR3 region is CASSFRMGRGPEKLFF. DNA for the CDR3: TGTGCCAGCAGTTTCCGTATGGGAAGGGGGCCTGAAAAACTGTTTTTT.

Turning to this clonotype: A single base separates this from a much larger clone, so it may be a read error. The CDR3, as DNA: TGTGCCACCAGTGATTACTCCCTCTCCTACAATGAGCAGTACTTC. Protein sequence: CATSDYSLSYNEQYF. The chain has TRBV24-1 and TRBJ2-7; D is ambiguous. V dropped 2 bases and J dropped 7 bases, with 17 bases sitting between them. CDR3 length: 15 amino acids. Germline V gives CDR1 KGHDR, CDR2 SFDVKD.

The sample holds many counts of this clonotype. The CDR3 sequence: CASSYWTRPIRELFF. For the CDR3, the DNA is TGTGCCAGCAGTTACTGGACTCGTCCGATCCGGGAGCTGTTTTTT. V and J are TRBV6-2 or TRBV6-3 and TRBJ2-2; a weak D match, TRBD2 (5 bases). The CDR3 is 15 amino acids. Germline CDR1 is MNHEY and CDR2 is SVGEGT. Trimming stripped 1 base from V and 9 bases from J, with 15 bases between.

In this sample, this clonotype turned up many times. The V and J genes are TRBV20-1 and TRBJ2-6; 9 bases match TRBD2. Germline values: CDR1 DFQATT, CDR2 SNEGSKA (reference sequence). This CDR3 is built from 16 residues. V was pared by 4 bases and J by 0 bases, with 4 bases of the junction left unmatched. CDR3 bases: TGCAGTGCTACCTATAGCGGGGGCTCTGGGGCCAACGTCCTGACTTTC. Translating gives CSATYSGGSGANVLTF.

This clonotype was detected a few times. The genes are TRBV4-3 and TRBJ1-1, with D possibly matching TRBD1 (5 bases). The ends were cut back, 0 bases at V and 3 bases at J, with 17 bases in the middle. This CDR3 spans 17 amino acids. CDR1 is LGHNA, CDR2 YSLEER, per germline. The CDR3 nucleotides read TGCGCCAGCAGCCAAGATCGGGGGTGGGTAAGGGACACTGAAGCTTTCTTT. Residues: CASSQDRGWVRDTEAFF.

This clonotype was counted at least ten times. The chain links TRBV20-1 to TRBJ1-1; no reliable D call. Germline V gene data show CDR1 as DFQATT and CDR2 as SNEGSKA (reference sequence). Trimming took off 0 bases at V and 8 bases at J, with 10 bases between the two ends. The CDR3 extends over 12 amino acids. The CDR3 coding sequence is TGCAGTGCTAGAGATATCTCCCCCGAAGCTTTCTTT. It is translated as CSARDISPEAFF.

J is TRBJ2-5 and V is TRBV29-1; D is possibly TRBD2 (7 bases). Trimming took 8 bases from V and 4 from J, leaving 23 bases between them. The CDR3 contains 15 residues. Germline V gene data show CDR1 as SQVTM and CDR2 as ANQGSEA. CDR3 protein: CSTRLGTGGVETQYF. CDR3 DNA sequence: TGCAGCACAAGGCTTGGGACGGGGGGCGTAGAGACCCAGTACTTC.

The table lists this clonotype with many counts. This sequence joins TRBV5-5 and TRBJ2-6; D unclear. This CDR3 spans 15 amino acids. V shed 7 bases and J shed 0 bases, with 11 bases lying between them. Germline V gives CDR1 SGHKS, CDR2 YYEKEE (reference sequence). The CDR3 coding sequence is TGTGCCAGCGCCGTTACAGCCTCTGGGGCCAACGTCCTGACTTTC. Translated, it gives CASAVTASGANVLTF.

This clonotype came up many times. Because it lacks the conserved phenylalanine or tryptophan at the end, this CDR3 is likely a read error. The DNA is left out, because the CDR3 cannot be placed on it with certainty; the CDR3 is given as TCRdb lists it. The V and J genes are TRBV20-1 and TRBJ2-7; TRBD2, as called in the table, went unchecked against the DNA. The CDR3 numbers 8 amino acids, ends counted. CDR1 is DFQATT and CDR2 is SNEGSKA in the germline V gene (reference sequence). The CDR3: CSARDLAG.

Only one count was recorded for this clonotype. The likely explanation is a read error, given a far larger clone one base away. The rearrangement uses TRBV10-3 and TRBJ1-5, with D uncertain. The CDR3 loop spans 14 amino acids. Germline V CDR1 and CDR2: ENHRY, SYGVKD. This CDR3 is CANSETGSNQPQHF. CDR3 bases: TGTGCCAACAGTGAAACGGGTAGCAATCAGCCCCAGCATTTT.

This clonotype came up a few times. The chain is built from TRBV20-1 and TRBJ2-1; D may be TRBD1 (6 bases). There are 16 residues in the CDR3. The V gene's germline CDR1 is DFQATT and CDR2 SNEGSKA (reference sequence). Trimming took 2 bases from V and 0 from J, leaving 14 bases between them. The CDR3 is CSARSYRESSYNEQFF. The CDR3 nucleotides read TGCAGTGCTAGAAGTTACAGGGAAAGCTCCTACAATGAGCAGTTCTTC.

This clonotype was found many times. CDR3 loop: CASSLVGAGDTQYF. CDR3 coding DNA: TGTGCCAGCAGTTTGGTGGGGGCGGGAGATACGCAGTATTTT. The genes are TRBV12-3 or TRBV12-4 and TRBJ2-3; tentatively, D is TRBD1 (6 bases). The length of the CDR3 is 14 residues. Trimming left V 3 bases short and J 5 bases short, with 12 bases between.

In this sample, this clonotype turned up many times. This rearrangement joins TRBV12-3 or TRBV12-4 to TRBJ2-1, with a tentative D call TRBD1 (7 bases). The V gene lost 6 bases and the J gene lost 6 bases, with 18 bases spanning the gap. This CDR3 contains 15 residues. In DNA, the CDR3 is TGTGCCAGCAGCGTAGGAGGGGGCGCAGGCAATGAGCAGTTCTTC. It translates to CASSVGGGAGNEQFF.

In its sample, this clonotype was seen a few times. V gene TRBV9 combines with J gene TRBJ2-5; TRBD2 might be the D (6 bases). V shed 0 bases and J shed 5 bases, with 14 bases lying between them. The germline CDR1 and CDR2 sequences are SGDLS and YYNGEE. This CDR3 is built from 15 residues. The CDR3 loop is CASSVDQRAGETQYF. The CDR3 nucleotides are TGTGCCAGCAGCGTAGATCAGCGAGCGGGTGAGACCCAGTACTTC.